One T cell receptor (beta chain) is described in this entry. Its antigen is unidentified. Sequenced by immunoSEQ multiplex PCR; TCRdb stores in-frame clones only, minus some. The data show some 30,000 clones, with around 90% seen just once and about 7% held by the top ten. This specimen comes from a study of lymphopenia after photon versus proton radiotherapy. Study observations and caveats: Oligoclonal CD8+ Temra expansion after nadir drove photon patients' diversity drop. Relative stability marked proton patients; photon patients lost diversity and naive cells. In patients who died, overall survival fell as post-nadir TCR diversity dropped more.

Sequencing was performed on peripheral blood, taken from a patient treated with photon-based radiotherapy. The clonotype was recovered from a woman in her fifties or sixties with pancreatic cancer.

DNA of the CDR3: TGTGCCAGCAGCCAACAGGGGCGCAATCAGCCCCAGCATTTT. Translation: CASSQQGRNQPQHF. The chain joins TRBV7-9 to TRBJ1-5; 7 bases agree with TRBD1. The V gene's germline CDR1 is SEHNR and CDR2 FQNEAQ (reference sequence). Unmatched junction bases numbered 3, after V lost 5 bases and J lost 2 bases. This CDR3 spans 14 amino acids.